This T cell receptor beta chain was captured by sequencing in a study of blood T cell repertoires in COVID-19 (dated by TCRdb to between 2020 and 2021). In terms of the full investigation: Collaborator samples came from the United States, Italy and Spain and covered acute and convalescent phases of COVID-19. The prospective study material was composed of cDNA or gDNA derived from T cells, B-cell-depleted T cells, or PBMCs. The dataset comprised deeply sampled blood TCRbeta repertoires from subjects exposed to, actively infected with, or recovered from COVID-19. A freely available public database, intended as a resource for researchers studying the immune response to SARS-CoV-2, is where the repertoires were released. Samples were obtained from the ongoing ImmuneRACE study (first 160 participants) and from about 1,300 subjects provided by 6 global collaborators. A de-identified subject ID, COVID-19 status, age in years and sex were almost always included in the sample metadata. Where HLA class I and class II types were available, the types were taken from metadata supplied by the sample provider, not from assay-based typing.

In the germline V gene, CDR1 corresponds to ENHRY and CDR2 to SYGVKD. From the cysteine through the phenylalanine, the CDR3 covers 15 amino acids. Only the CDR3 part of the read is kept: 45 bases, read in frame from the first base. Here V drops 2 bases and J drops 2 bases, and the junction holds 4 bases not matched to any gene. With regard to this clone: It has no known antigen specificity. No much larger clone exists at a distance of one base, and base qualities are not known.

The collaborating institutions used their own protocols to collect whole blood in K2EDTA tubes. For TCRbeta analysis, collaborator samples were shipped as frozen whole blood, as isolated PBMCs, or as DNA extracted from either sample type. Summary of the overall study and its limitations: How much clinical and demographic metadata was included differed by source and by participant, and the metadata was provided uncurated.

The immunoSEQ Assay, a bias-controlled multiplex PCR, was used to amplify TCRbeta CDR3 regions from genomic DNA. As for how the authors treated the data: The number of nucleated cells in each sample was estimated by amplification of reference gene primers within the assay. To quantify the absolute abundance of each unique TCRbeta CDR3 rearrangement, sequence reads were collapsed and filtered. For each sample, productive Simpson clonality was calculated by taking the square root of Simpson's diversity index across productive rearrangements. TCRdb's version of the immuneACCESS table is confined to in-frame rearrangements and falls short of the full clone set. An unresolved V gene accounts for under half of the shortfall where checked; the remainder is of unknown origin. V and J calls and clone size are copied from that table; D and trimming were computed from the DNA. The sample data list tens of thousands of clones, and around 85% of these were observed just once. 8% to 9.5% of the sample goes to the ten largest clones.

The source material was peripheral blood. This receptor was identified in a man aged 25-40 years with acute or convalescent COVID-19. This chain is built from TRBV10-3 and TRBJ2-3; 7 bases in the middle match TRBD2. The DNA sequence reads TGTGCCATCAGTGAGGTTAGCGGGTACACAGATACGCAGTATTTT. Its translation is CAISEVSGYTDTQYF.